Sequencing of this TCR beta chain was carried out in a study of blood T cell repertoires in COVID-19. On the study more broadly: The United States, Italy and Spain were the sources of the acute and convalescent COVID-19 samples. T cells, B-cell-depleted T cells, or PBMCs supplied cDNA or gDNA.

Per the original methods: Amplification of reference gene primers provided the estimated nucleated cell counts. Assay used: immunoSEQ multiplex PCR; TCRdb lists only in-frame clones, some missing. V and J calls plus clone size are reproduced from that table; the DNA served to infer D and trimming. Counted here are some 150,000 clones, 80% to 90% occurring once; the ten biggest clones make up 8%. Seattle patients were enrolled during active infection and followed longitudinally. CDR3 size: 15 residues. V shed 6 bases and J 1 base; nucleotides not matched to a gene: 8. Germline V lookup: CDR1 MNHNS, CDR2 SASEGT.

The chain carries TRBV6-1 and TRBJ1-2, with 7 nucleotides matching TRBD1. This TCR was recovered from a woman aged 55 to 70 with COVID-19, enrolled during active disease. Sample: peripheral blood. Here the CDR3 reads CASRPRQGNNYGYTF. The DNA for the CDR3 is TGTGCCAGCAGACCTAGACAGGGCAATAACTATGGCTACACCTTC.